This T cell receptor beta chain is from a study of CD8 T cells in ankylosing spondylitis. Remarks on this clonotype: Its antigen is unknown.

A quantitative 5'-RACE method, one with molecular barcodes, was used to make TCR beta libraries. TCRdb re-called the 5' RACE reads with MiXCR, one entry per CDR3 protein. The profile shows a few hundred thousand distinct CDR3 sequences, about 20% of them singletons. Points from the study as a whole: Matched ankylosing spondylitis synovial fluid reportedly showed significant enrichment of disease-linked clones. Disease-linked clones displayed a CD8+ phenotype and appeared relatively rarely in peripheral blood.

V shed 0 bases and J shed 0 bases, with 12 bases lying between them. Germline loops: CDR1 DFQATT, CDR2 SNEGSKA (reference sequence). The CDR3 sequence is 16 residues long. The chain carries TRBV20-1 and TRBJ2-1; D remains ambiguous. Material for sequencing was blood, either unsorted or a sorted T cell fraction (not recorded which). The clonotype originates from a male donor with ankylosing spondylitis or in good health (not recorded which). CDR3 amino acids: CSARDHGTSSYNEQFF. For the CDR3, the DNA is TGCAGTGCTAGAGATCACGGCACCAGCTCCTACAATGAGCAGTTCTTC.